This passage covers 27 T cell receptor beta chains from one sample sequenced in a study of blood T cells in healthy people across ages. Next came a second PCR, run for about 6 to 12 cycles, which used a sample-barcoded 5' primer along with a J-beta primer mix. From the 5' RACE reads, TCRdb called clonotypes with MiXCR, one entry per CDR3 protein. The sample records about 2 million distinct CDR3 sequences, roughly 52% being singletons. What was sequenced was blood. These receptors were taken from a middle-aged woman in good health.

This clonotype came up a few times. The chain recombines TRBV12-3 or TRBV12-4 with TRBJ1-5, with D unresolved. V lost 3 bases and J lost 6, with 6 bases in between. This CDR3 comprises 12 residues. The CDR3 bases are TGTGCCAGCAGTTTTGGTTTTCAGCCCCAGCATTTT. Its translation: CASSFGFQPQHF.

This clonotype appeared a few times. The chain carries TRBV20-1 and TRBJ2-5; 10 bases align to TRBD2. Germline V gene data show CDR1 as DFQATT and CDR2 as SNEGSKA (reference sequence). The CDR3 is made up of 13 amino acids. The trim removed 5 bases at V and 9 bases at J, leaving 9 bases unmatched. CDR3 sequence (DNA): TGCAGTGCTCGCCCATCTAGCGGGGGAGCCCAGTACTTC. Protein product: CSARPSSGGAQYF.

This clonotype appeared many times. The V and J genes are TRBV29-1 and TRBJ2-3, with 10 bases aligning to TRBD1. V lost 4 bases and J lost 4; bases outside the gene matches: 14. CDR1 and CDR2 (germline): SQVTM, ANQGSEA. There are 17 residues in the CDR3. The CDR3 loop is CSVGTDRGRRNADTQYF. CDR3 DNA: TGCAGCGTTGGTACTGACAGGGGGCGCAGGAACGCAGATACGCAGTATTTT.

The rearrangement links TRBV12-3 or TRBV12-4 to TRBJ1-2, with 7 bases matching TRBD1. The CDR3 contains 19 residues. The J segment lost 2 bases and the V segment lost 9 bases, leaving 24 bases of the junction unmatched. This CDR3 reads CASSAQGHRGMNSNYGYTF. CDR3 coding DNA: TGTGCCAGTTCCGCCCAAGGGCACAGGGGCATGAACTCGAACTATGGCTACACCTTC.

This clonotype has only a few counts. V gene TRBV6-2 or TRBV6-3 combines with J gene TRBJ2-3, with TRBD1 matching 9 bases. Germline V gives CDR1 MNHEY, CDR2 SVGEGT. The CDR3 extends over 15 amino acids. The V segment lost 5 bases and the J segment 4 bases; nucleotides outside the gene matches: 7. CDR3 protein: CASSRTGVPSDTQYF. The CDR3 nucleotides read TGTGCCAGCAGTCGGACAGGGGTCCCTTCAGATACGCAGTATTTT.

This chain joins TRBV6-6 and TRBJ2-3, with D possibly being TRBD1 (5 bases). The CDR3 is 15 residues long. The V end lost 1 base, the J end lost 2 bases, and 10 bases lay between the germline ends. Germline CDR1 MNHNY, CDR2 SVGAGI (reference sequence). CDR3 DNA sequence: TGTGCCAGCAGTTACTACGACAGTTTCACAGATACGCAGTATTTT. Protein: CASSYYDSFTDTQYF.

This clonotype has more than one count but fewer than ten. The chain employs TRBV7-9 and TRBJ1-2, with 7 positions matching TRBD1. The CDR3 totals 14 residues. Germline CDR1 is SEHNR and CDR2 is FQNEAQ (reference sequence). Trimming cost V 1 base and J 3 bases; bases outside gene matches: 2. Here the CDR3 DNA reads TGTGCCAGCAGCTTAGGGGACAGCTACTATGGCTACACCTTC. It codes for CASSLGDSYYGYTF. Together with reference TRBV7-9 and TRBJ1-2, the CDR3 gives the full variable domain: DTGVSQNPRHKITKRGQNVTFRCDPISEHNRLYWYRQTLGQGPEFLTYFQNEAQLEKSRLLSDRFSAERPKGSFSTLEIQRTEQGDSAMYLCASSLGDSYYGYTFGSGTRLTVV.

The CDR3 protein is CSVNAGTGSIVVYF. The CDR3 DNA follows: TGCAGCGTTAACGCCGGGACAGGGAGCATCGTGGTGTACTTC. The rearrangement joins TRBV29-1 to TRBJ2-5; 9 bases map to TRBD1. CDR1 and CDR2 from the germline V gene are SQVTM and ANQGSEA. Trimming at V came to 5 bases and at J to 13 bases, leaving 17 bases not matched to a gene. The CDR3 consists of 14 residues.

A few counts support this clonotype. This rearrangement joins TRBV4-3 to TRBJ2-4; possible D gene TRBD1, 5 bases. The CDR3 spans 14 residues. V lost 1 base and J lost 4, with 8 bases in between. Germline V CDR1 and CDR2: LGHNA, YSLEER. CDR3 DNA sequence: TGCGCCAGCAGCCAAGCCGACAGAAAAAACATTCAGTACTTC. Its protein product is CASSQADRKNIQYF.

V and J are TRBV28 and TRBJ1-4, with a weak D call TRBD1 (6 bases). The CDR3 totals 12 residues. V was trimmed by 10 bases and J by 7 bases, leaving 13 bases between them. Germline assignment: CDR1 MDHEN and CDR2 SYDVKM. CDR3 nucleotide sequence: TGTGCCACCGCAACAGGGCCTGAAAAACTGTTTTTT. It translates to CATATGPEKLFF.

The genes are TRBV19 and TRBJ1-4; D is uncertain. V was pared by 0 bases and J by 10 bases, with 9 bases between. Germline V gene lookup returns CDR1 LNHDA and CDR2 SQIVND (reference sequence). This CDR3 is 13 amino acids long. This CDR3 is CASSIDPPGKLFF. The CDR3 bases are TGTGCCAGTAGTATAGACCCTCCGGGAAAACTGTTTTTT.

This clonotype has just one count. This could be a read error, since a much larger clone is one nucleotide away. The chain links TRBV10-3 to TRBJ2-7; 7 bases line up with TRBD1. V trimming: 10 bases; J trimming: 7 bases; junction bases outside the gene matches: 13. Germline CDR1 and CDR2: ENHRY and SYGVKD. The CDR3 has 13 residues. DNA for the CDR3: TGTGCCAGCAGGACGGGACAGCACAATGAGCAGTACTTC. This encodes CASRTGQHNEQYF.

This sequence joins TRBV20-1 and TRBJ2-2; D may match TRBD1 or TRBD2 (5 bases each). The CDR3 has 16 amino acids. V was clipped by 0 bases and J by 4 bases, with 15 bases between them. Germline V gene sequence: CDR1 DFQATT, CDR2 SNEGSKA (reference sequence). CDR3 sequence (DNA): TGCAGTGCTAGAGAGTTAGCCGGGGCCCCCACCGGGGAGCTGTTTTTT. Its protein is CSARELAGAPTGELFF.

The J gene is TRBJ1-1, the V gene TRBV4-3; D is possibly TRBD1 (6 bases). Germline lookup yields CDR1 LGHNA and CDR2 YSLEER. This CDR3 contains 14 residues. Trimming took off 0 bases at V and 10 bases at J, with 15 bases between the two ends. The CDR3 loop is CASSQDSGARRAFF. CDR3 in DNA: TGCGCCAGCAGCCAAGACTCAGGGGCCCGTCGAGCTTTCTTT.

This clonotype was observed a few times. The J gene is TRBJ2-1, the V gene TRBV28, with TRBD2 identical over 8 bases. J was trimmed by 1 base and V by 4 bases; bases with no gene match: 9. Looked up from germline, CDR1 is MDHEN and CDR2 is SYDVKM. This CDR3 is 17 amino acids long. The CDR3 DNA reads TGTGCCAGCAGTTGGCGGGGCGCGGGGGGTTCCTACAATGAGCAGTTCTTC. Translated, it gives CASSWRGAGGSYNEQFF.

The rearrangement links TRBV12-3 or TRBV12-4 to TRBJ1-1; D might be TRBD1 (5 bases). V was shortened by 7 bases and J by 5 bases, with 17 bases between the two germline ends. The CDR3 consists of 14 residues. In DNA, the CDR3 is TGTGCCAGCACCCAGGAAAGGGGAACAACTGAAGCTTTCTTT. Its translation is CASTQERGTTEAFF.

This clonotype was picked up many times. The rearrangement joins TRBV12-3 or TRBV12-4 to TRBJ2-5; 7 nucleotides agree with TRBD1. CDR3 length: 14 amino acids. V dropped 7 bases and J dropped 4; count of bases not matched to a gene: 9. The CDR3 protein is CASNHRGVRETQYF. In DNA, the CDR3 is TGTGCCAGCAATCACAGGGGAGTGAGAGAGACCCAGTACTTC.

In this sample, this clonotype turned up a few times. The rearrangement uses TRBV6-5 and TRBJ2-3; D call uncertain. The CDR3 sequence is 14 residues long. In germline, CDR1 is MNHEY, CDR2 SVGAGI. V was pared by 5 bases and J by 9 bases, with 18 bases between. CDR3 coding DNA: TGTGCCAGCAGTCCGACCTGGACCCATGGCACGCAGTATTTT. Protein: CASSPTWTHGTQYF.

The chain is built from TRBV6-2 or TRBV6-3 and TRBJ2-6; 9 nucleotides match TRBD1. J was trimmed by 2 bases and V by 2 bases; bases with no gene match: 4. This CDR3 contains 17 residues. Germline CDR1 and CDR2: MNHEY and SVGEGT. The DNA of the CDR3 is TGTGCCAGCAGTTACGGGACAGGGTTTACTGGGGCCAACGTCCTGACTTTC. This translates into CASSYGTGFTGANVLTF.

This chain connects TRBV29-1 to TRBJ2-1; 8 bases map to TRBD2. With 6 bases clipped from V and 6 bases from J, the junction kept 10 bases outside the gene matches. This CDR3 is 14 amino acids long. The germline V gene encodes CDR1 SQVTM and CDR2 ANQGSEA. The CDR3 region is CSVTAGAGPNEQFF. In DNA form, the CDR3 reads TGCAGCGTCACAGCGGGGGCCGGCCCCAATGAGCAGTTCTTC.

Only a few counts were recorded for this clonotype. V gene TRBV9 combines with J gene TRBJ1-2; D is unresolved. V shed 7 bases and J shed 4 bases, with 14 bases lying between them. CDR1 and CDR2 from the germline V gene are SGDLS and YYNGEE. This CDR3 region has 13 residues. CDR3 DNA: TGTGCCAGCTCAGTCCCAGGCTCCTATGGCTACACCTTC. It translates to CASSVPGSYGYTF.

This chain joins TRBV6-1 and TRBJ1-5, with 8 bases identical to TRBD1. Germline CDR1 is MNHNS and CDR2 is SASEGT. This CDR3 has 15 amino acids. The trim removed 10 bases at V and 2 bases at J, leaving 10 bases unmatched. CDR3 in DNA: TGTGCCACCCTGACAGGGGATCGGCGCAATCAGCCCCAGCATTTT. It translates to CATLTGDRRNQPQHF.

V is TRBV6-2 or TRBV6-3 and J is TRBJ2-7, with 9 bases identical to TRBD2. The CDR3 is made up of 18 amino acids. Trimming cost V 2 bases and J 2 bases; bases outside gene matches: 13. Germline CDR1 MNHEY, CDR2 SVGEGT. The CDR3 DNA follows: TGTGCCAGCAGTTACGAAAGCGGGGGGCACTCGGTAACCTACGAGCAGTACTTC. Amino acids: CASSYESGGHSVTYEQYF.

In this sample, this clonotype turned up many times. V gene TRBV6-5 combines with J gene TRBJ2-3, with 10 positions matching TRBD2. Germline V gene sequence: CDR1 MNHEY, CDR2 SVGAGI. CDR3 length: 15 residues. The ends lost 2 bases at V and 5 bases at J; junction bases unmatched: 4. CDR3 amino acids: CASSYGAGGVDTQYF. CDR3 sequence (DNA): TGTGCCAGCAGTTACGGAGCGGGGGGGGTAGATACGCAGTATTTT.

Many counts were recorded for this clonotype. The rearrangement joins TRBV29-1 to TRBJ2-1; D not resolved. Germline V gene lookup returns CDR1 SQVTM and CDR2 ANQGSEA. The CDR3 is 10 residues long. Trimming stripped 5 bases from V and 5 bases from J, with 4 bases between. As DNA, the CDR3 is TGCAGCGTTCGGAACAATGAGCAGTTCTTC. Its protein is CSVRNNEQFF.

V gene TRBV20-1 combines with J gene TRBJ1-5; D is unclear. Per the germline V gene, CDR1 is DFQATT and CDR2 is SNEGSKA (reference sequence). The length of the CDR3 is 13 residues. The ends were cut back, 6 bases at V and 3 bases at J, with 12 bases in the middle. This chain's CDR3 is CSALHRANQPQHF. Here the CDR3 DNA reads TGCAGTGCCCTTCACCGGGCCAATCAGCCCCAGCATTTT.

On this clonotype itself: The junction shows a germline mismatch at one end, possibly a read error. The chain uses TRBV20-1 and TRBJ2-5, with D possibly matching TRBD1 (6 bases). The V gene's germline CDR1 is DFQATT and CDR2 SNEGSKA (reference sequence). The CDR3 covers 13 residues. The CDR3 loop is CSASRTVQGTQYF. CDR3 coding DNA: TGCAGTGCTAGCAGGACAGTCCAAGGGACCCAGTACTTC.